The 10 T cell receptor beta chains below were found in one sample sequenced in a study of T cell changes during pregnancy in multiple sclerosis. The table came from immunoSEQ multiplex PCR; TCRdb's copy has only in-frame clones and leaves some out. Altogether about 28,000 clones are present, 90% to 95% being singletons, with the ten largest covering more than 4%. The material sequenced was peripheral blood, taken in the first trimester of pregnancy. The receptors come from a female donor in good health, enrolled as a control in a pregnancy study.

The chain links TRBV15 to TRBJ2-1; 14 bases fit TRBD2. The J segment lost 8 bases and the V segment lost 4 bases, leaving 4 bases of the junction unmatched. Germline-derived CDR1 and CDR2 are LNHNV and YYDKDF (reference sequence). The CDR3 consists of 15 residues. CDR3 nucleotide sequence: TGTGCCACCAGCACCAAGACTAGCGGGAGGGATGAGCAGTTCTTC. Translated, it gives CATSTKTSGRDEQFF.

CDR3 nucleotides: TGTGCCAGCAGAGAAACAGCCTTGTCCCAGCATTTT. Translating gives CASRETALSQHF. The chain carries TRBV6-1 and TRBJ1-5; D unclear. The CDR3 consists of 12 residues. CDR1 is MNHNS, CDR2 SASEGT, per germline. Trimming removed 6 bases from V and 11 bases from J, with 14 bases in between.

The J gene is TRBJ1-1, the V gene TRBV29-1; possible D gene TRBD1, 5 bases. V was shortened by 4 bases and J by 0 bases, with 12 bases between the two germline ends. Germline CDR1 is SQVTM and CDR2 is ANQGSEA. The CDR3 length is 14 residues. For the CDR3, the DNA is TGCAGCGTTGGCGCGGGACGGTTGAACACTGAAGCTTTCTTT. This encodes CSVGAGRLNTEAFF. Combining the CDR3 with reference TRBV29-1 and TRBJ1-1 gives the whole variable domain SAVISQKPSRDICQRGTSLTIQCQVDSQVTMMFWYRQQPGQSLTLIATANQGSEATYESGFVIDKFPISRPNLTFSTLTVSNMSPEDSSIYLCSVGAGRLNTEAFFGQGTRLTVV.

V gene TRBV5-5 combines with J gene TRBJ2-5; the D gene is possibly TRBD2 (6 bases). This CDR3 is 14 amino acids long. The germline CDR1 and CDR2 sequences are SGHKS and YYEKEE (reference sequence). Between the trimmed V and J ends, which lost 0 bases and 11 bases, there was a span of 17 bases. The CDR3 reads CASSLAKGTWEQYF. The CDR3 coding sequence is TGTGCCAGCAGCTTGGCGAAGGGGACTTGGGAGCAGTACTTC.

J is TRBJ1-2 and V is TRBV29-1; D is unresolved. Per germline, CDR1 SQVTM and CDR2 ANQGSEA. CDR3 size: 14 residues. V was shortened by 6 bases and J by 2 bases, with 16 bases between the two germline ends. In DNA, the CDR3 is TGCAGCGTCGCGACCCAGAGGCCGAACTATGGCTACACCTTC. Translated, it gives CSVATQRPNYGYTF. Using reference TRBV29-1 and TRBJ1-2 for the parts outside the CDR3, the full variable domain is SAVISQKPSRDICQRGTSLTIQCQVDSQVTMMFWYRQQPGQSLTLIATANQGSEATYESGFVIDKFPISRPNLTFSTLTVSNMSPEDSSIYLCSVATQRPNYGYTFGSGTRLTVV.

The V gene is TRBV7-4, the J gene TRBJ2-5; D remains ambiguous. Germline V gene data show CDR1 as SGHVT and CDR2 as SQSDAQ. The CDR3 consists of 14 residues. With 4 bases removed from V and 1 base from J, the gap between germline ends came to 10 bases. In nucleotides, the CDR3 is TGTGCCAGCAGCTCCCCCCAGGTCCAAGAGACCCAGTACTTC. This codes for CASSSPQVQETQYF.

This clone was picked up one time. J is TRBJ2-1 and V is TRBV9; 10 bases line up with TRBD1. V shed 3 bases and J 8 bases; nucleotides not matched to a gene: 8. Germline values: CDR1 SGDLS, CDR2 YYNGEE. The CDR3 length is 15 residues. The CDR3 nucleotides are TGTGCCAGCAGCGACGGGACAGGGGATTTCGATGAGCAGTTCTTC. Protein: CASSDGTGDFDEQFF. Full variable domain (missing parts from reference TRBV9 and TRBJ2-1): DSGVTQTPKHLITATGQRVTLRCSPRSGDLSVYWYQQSLDQGLQFLIQYYNGEERAKGNILERFSAQQFPDLHSELNLSSLELGDSALYFCASSDGTGDFDEQFFGPGTRLTVL.

The genes are TRBV9 and TRBJ2-1; 9 bases match TRBD2. Germline-derived CDR1 and CDR2 are SGDLS and YYNGEE. J was trimmed by 4 bases and V by 0 bases; bases with no gene match: 2. This CDR3 is built from 15 residues. The CDR3: CASSVVAGGYNEQFF. For the CDR3, the DNA is TGTGCCAGCAGCGTAGTGGCGGGGGGGTACAATGAGCAGTTCTTC. Supplemented by reference TRBV9 and TRBJ2-1, the full variable domain reads DSGVTQTPKHLITATGQRVTLRCSPRSGDLSVYWYQQSLDQGLQFLIQYYNGEERAKGNILERFSAQQFPDLHSELNLSSLELGDSALYFCASSVVAGGYNEQFFGPGTRLTVL.

The rearrangement uses TRBV6-4 and TRBJ1-2, with D tentatively TRBD1 (6 bases). The CDR3 consists of 16 residues. Germline V CDR1 and CDR2: MRHNA, SNTAGT. Trimming took 2 bases from V and 4 from J, leaving 17 bases between them. CDR3 sequence (DNA): TGTGCCAGCAGTGACATTACAGGGTCTTCAGCCTATGGCTACACCTTC. Its protein is CASSDITGSSAYGYTF.

The V gene is TRBV6-5, the J gene TRBJ2-5; D might be TRBD2 (5 bases). In germline, CDR1 is MNHEY, CDR2 SVGAGI. V lost 6 bases to trimming and J lost 4 bases, with 15 bases between them. CDR3 length: 14 amino acids. The CDR3 loop reads CASRAGGGRETQYF. The DNA for the CDR3 is TGTGCCAGCAGGGCCGGAGGAGGCAGAGAGACCCAGTACTTC.